The present TCR beta chain was sequenced within a study of shared clonotypes between healthy human individuals. Germline V gene lookup returns CDR1 LNHDA and CDR2 SQIVND (reference sequence). This CDR3 is 15 amino acids long. In the study's own analysis: Junction-only immunoSEQ data arrived without quality scores, meaning filtering differed. Some clones are missing from TCRdb's copy, which holds only in-frame ones; the method was immunoSEQ multiplex PCR. The V and J calls and the clone size are those of that table, but D and trimming were determined from the DNA. The sample contains over 400,000 clones, about 78% of which appear only once.

The TCR sequence derives from a woman aged 40 to 50 in good health. Some clones in this sample may be carry-over from other donors' samples. The V and J genes are TRBV19 and TRBJ2-6; tentative D call: TRBD1 (6 bases). Material: PBMCs. CDR3 DNA: TGTGCTTCCGGGACAACTTACTCTGGGGCCAACGTCCTGACTTTC. Translating it yields CASGTTYSGANVLTF. The variable domain in full, with the rest retrieved from reference TRBV19 and TRBJ2-6, is DGGITQSPKYLFRKEGQNVTLSCEQNLNHDAMYWYRQDPGQGLRLIYYSQIVNDFQKGDIAEGYSVSREKKESFPLTVTSAQKNPTAFYLCASGTTYSGANVLTFGAGSRLTVL.